The present T cell receptor beta chain was sequenced within a study of CD8 T cells in Susac syndrome. About the research overall: When blood was drawn, patients with Susac syndrome were on intravenous immunoglobulin alone, on corticosteroids, or therapy-naive.

TCR beta sequencing covered blood CD8+ and CD4+ T cells. While CD8+ and CD4+ T cells were isolated negatively, TEMRA cells were enriched by FACS. The CDR3 contains 11 residues. In germline, CDR1 is SQVTM, CDR2 ANQGSEA. The V end was cut by 8 bases, the J end by 4 bases, with 10 bases between. After extraction with the RNeasy kit, about 0.45 to 1 ug of the RNA was reverse transcribed using random hexamers. One entry per CDR3 protein, called by TCRdb with MiXCR from the immunoSEQ multiplex PCR reads. The sample consists of about 210,000 distinct CDR3 sequences, 94% of them appearing once. Broader study findings: Clonal expansion was not seen in any Susac syndrome CD4+ T cell repertoire.

Concerning this clonotype: As yet, its antigen is unknown.

This receptor was obtained from a human donor with Susac syndrome. Source material: CD4+ T cells from PBMCs. The rearrangement joins TRBV29-1 to TRBJ2-3; D unresolved. CDR3 loop: CSTLVPDTQYF. CDR3 nucleotide sequence: TGCAGCACTTTAGTTCCAGATACGCAGTATTTT.